This T cell receptor (beta chain) came from a study of OX40 agonist ivuxolimab in advanced cancers. Measured with immunoSEQ multiplex PCR; TCRdb has only the in-frame clones, and not every one. The table lists tens of thousands of clones, 85% to 90% of them singletons, with roughly 0.99% in the top ten. Germline V CDR1 and CDR2: MNHEY, SMNVEV (reference sequence). The CDR3 has 15 amino acids. The V gene end was trimmed by 6 bases and the J gene end by 6 bases; junction bases not matched to a gene: 12. The chain employs TRBV27 and TRBJ1-1; 8 positions match TRBD1. The starting material was CD4+ or CD8+ T cells sorted from blood, obtained in a trial of the OX40 agonist ivuxolimab. This receptor was taken from an adult with an advanced solid tumor such as melanoma, head and neck, liver or kidney cancer. Here the CDR3 DNA reads TGTGCCAGCAGGCCTAGGACAGGGTTGCTTTCTGAAGCTTTCTTT. Translation: CASRPRTGLLSEAFF.